Sequencing of this T cell receptor (beta chain) was carried out in a study of CD8+ T cells in alopecia areata. Study details: Patients received oral tofacitinib, 5 to 10 mg twice daily, for moderate-to-severe alopecia areata.

Notes on this clone: Its antigen is not known.

V lost 3 bases, J lost 6 bases, and 12 bases lay in between. Looked up from germline, CDR1 is SGHTA and CDR2 is FQGTGA. CDR3 length equals 15 residues. Sequencing used cDNA as its template, made by extracting RNA and reverse transcribing it. Sequencing was performed with immunoSEQ multiplex PCR; in TCRdb, only in-frame clones are kept and a portion is missing. Counted here are 90,000 to 130,000 clones, around 53% occurring once; the ten biggest clones make up approximately 12%. Notes on the study in general: In scalp and blood during tofacitinib, many expanded lesional clones persisted.

Treatment: oral pan-JAK inhibitor, 5-10 mg twice daily. This receptor was identified in a human donor with alopecia areata. The chain is built from TRBV7-3 and TRBJ1-6; weak D call: TRBD1 (6 bases). The specimen was CD8+ T cells sorted from blood, collected at week 24, from a patient treated with tofacitinib. Written as DNA, the CDR3 is TGTGCCAGCAGCTTCCTGACAGGTCCTAATTCACCCCTCCACTTT. Residues: CASSFLTGPNSPLHF.